Listed below are T cell receptor beta chains from one sample, sequenced in a study of T cells in Graves' hyperthyroidism and ophthalmopathy. TCRdb ran MiXCR on the multiplex PCR reads and lists one entry per CDR3 protein. There are about 480,000 distinct CDR3 sequences in the sample; roughly 25% occur only once, and approximately 11% lies in the top ten. Sequences were obtained from blood. These TCRs come from a young woman with Graves' ophthalmopathy. CDR3s include the opening cysteine and the closing phenylalanine or tryptophan.

CASSPTVLGAGAALEKTQYF	TRBV11-2	20	TRBJ2-5
CASSLTHSQETQYF	TRBV7-3	14	TRBJ2-5
CSLTLGEGIYEQYF	TRBV20-1	14	TRBJ2-7
CSASTGVNYGYTF	TRBV20-1	13	TRBJ1-2
CANTEKAFF	TRBV19	9	TRBJ1-1
CASSFGVANFIAKNIQYF	TRBV12-3/TRBV12-4	18	TRBJ2-4
CASRPRDVQMAIVTEAFF	TRBV12-3/TRBV12-4	18	TRBJ1-1
CSATDSLNQPQHF	TRBV20-1	13	TRBJ1-5
CASSQAVVNQPQHF	TRBV3-1	14	TRBJ1-5
CASSSRLNTEAFF	TRBV6-2/TRBV6-3	13	TRBJ1-1
CASSISGGDTGELFF	TRBV6-1	15	TRBJ2-2
CASSLRSAGGETQYF	TRBV7-9	15	TRBJ2-5
CASSMSGSSYEQYF	TRBV19	14	TRBJ2-7
CASSLGAANSYEQYF	TRBV11-2	15	TRBJ2-7
CASTLTFLTKNIQYF	TRBV5-1	15	TRBJ2-4
CASSHEANTIYF	TRBV18	12	TRBJ1-3
CASSQIPGQINQPQHF	TRBV5-6	16	TRBJ1-5
CASSFGGGPSYEQYF	TRBV7-2	15	TRBJ2-7
CASSFQGAEFETQYF	TRBV11-2	15	TRBJ2-5
CASSYSRGLETQYF	TRBV6-5	14	TRBJ2-5
CASRLGQTDYNSPLHF	TRBV6-1	16	TRBJ1-6
CASSPTRIARYTF	TRBV12-3/TRBV12-4	13	TRBJ1-2
CASSPGPSWYGYTF	TRBV6-1	14	TRBJ1-2
CASSELAGGYEQYF	TRBV6-1	14	TRBJ2-7
CASSRTGTGSETQYF	TRBV7-3	15	TRBJ2-5
CASSNAAGSSGNTIYF	TRBV19	16	TRBJ1-3
CATSKPGTGTGELFF	TRBV15	15	TRBJ2-2
CASSPTGTGSRQYF	TRBV7-2	14	TRBJ2-7
CASSPGRGRASTEAFF	TRBV12-3/TRBV12-4	16	TRBJ1-1
CASSYGGGGGLETQYF	TRBV6-5	16	TRBJ2-5
CASSEEEVRGAFF	TRBV6-1	13	TRBJ1-1
CASGFFGSDPNYGYTF	TRBV6-2/TRBV6-3	16	TRBJ1-2
CATANRDSPTYEQYF	TRBV24-1	15	TRBJ2-7
CASTYSRGSLSSYNSPLHF	TRBV12-3/TRBV12-4	19	TRBJ1-6
CASSFPGQGSEQYF	TRBV9	14	TRBJ2-7
CASSPGGFGNQPQHF	TRBV5-1	15	TRBJ1-5
CASMNPGVDQPQHF	TRBV6-2/TRBV6-3	14	TRBJ1-5
CASSFPVAGGYEQYF	TRBV28	15	TRBJ2-7
CASSFSFQETQYF	TRBV12-3/TRBV12-4	13	TRBJ2-5
CASSLSPRTNTGELFF	TRBV28	16	TRBJ2-2
CASVSGTSGNYEQYF	TRBV6-1	15	TRBJ2-7